Below are 15 T cell receptor beta chains sequenced from a single sample in a study of CD8 T cells in ankylosing spondylitis. TCRdb called the 5' RACE reads again in MiXCR, with one record for every CDR3 protein. The table has some 270,000 distinct CDR3 sequences, about 20% seen once. The sample taken for sequencing was blood, either unsorted or a sorted T cell fraction (not recorded which). All receptors come from a male donor with ankylosing spondylitis or in good health (not recorded which).

In its sample, this clonotype was seen many times. The rearrangement uses TRBV20-1 and TRBJ2-7, with 10 bases matching TRBD1. Per the germline V gene, CDR1 is DFQATT and CDR2 is SNEGSKA (reference sequence). This CDR3 comprises 14 residues. V shed 5 bases and J 3 bases; nucleotides not matched to a gene: 7. In nucleotides, the CDR3 is TGCAGTGCTCCCGCGGGACAGGGGTTCTACGAGCAGTACTTC. This gives the protein CSAPAGQGFYEQYF.

The V gene is TRBV5-6, the J gene TRBJ1-1; D gene ambiguous. Germline CDR1 is SGHDT and CDR2 is YYEEEE. This CDR3 has 13 residues. Trimming left V 4 bases short and J 5 bases short, with 12 bases between. In nucleotides, the CDR3 is TGTGCCAGCAGCATTGGTGGCCCGACTGAAGCTTTCTTT. Its translation is CASSIGGPTEAFF.

CDR3 nucleotide sequence: TGTGCCAGCAGGGGCGCAGGGGGCGAGATATTCCATGAGCAGTTCTTC. Protein: CASRGAGGEIFHEQFF. The rearrangement uses TRBV6-5 and TRBJ2-1, with 8 nucleotides matching TRBD1. Germline CDR1 MNHEY, CDR2 SVGAGI. The CDR3 spans 16 residues. V shed 6 bases, J shed 8 bases, and the junction held 15 bases outside the gene matches.

The chain uses TRBV29-1 and TRBJ2-2; 15 positions agree with TRBD2. Germline loops: CDR1 SQVTM, CDR2 ANQGSEA. The CDR3 is 16 residues long. With V trimmed by 3 bases and J by 6 bases, 5 bases remained unmatched. For the CDR3, the DNA is TGCAGCGTTGAGGGACTAGCGGGAGGTCACCCCGGGGAGCTGTTTTTT. This gives the protein CSVEGLAGGHPGELFF.

This sequence joins TRBV5-1 and TRBJ2-4; TRBD1 is a possible D gene (5 bases). From germline, CDR1 is SGHRS and CDR2 YFSETQ. Trimming removed 4 bases at V and 0 bases at J, with 23 bases between. The CDR3 length is 19 residues. The DNA of the CDR3 is TGCGCCAGCAGCCCTCAGGGTAGAGGAAGGTTACTAGCCAAAAACATTCAGTACTTC. Its protein product is CASSPQGRGRLLAKNIQYF. The full variable domain, its missing parts supplied by reference TRBV5-1 and TRBJ2-4, is KAGVTQTPRYLIKTRGQQVTLSCSPISGHRSVSWYQQTPGQGLQFLFEYFSETQRNKGNFPGRFSGRQFSNSRSEMNVSTLELGDSALYLCASSPQGRGRLLAKNIQYFGAGTRLSVL.

The chain has TRBV27 and TRBJ2-7; possibly TRBD2 for D (6 bases). Trimming took 3 bases from V and 0 from J, leaving 15 bases between them. The germline gives CDR1 MNHEY, CDR2 SMNVEV (reference sequence). The CDR3 covers 16 residues. In nucleotides, the CDR3 is TGTGCCAGCAGTTTGGTAGCGGAGACGATCTCCTACGAGCAGTACTTC. Residues: CASSLVAETISYEQYF.

The V call is TRBV7-3, the J call TRBJ1-6; D may be TRBD1 (6 bases). This CDR3 has 15 amino acids. The germline V and J ends were trimmed by 5 bases and 7 bases, with 15 bases remaining between them. Germline CDR1 and CDR2: SGHTA and FQGTGA. The CDR3: CASSESGGPNSPLHF. The DNA for the CDR3 is TGTGCCAGCAGCGAAAGCGGGGGCCCAAATTCACCCCTCCACTTT. Filled out from reference TRBV7-3 and TRBJ1-6, the complete variable domain reads GAGVSQTPSNKVTEKGKYVELRCDPISGHTALYWYRQSLGQGPEFLIYFQGTGAADDSGLPNDRFFAVRPEGSVSTLKIQRTERGDSAVYLCASSESGGPNSPLHFGNGTRLTVT.

The V call is TRBV5-1, the J call TRBJ2-7; D possibly corresponds to TRBD2 (6 bases). V was pared by 4 bases and J by 2 bases, with 13 bases between. The germline gives CDR1 SGHRS, CDR2 YFSETQ. The CDR3 covers 14 residues. This CDR3 is CASSNSGYPYEQYF. The CDR3 nucleotides read TGCGCCAGCAGCAATAGCGGATACCCCTACGAGCAGTACTTC.

The V gene is TRBV12-3 or TRBV12-4, the J gene TRBJ1-1; D unresolved. The CDR3 consists of 13 residues. V was clipped by 4 bases and J by 1 base, with 7 bases between them. CDR3 in amino acids: CASSWVKNTEAFF. CDR3 bases: TGTGCCAGCAGTTGGGTGAAGAACACTGAAGCTTTCTTT.

V gene TRBV29-1 combines with J gene TRBJ2-1; D is uncertain. Trimming shortened V by 0 bases and J by 8 bases, and 14 bases separated the two germline ends. Per the germline V gene, CDR1 is SQVTM and CDR2 is ANQGSEA. The CDR3 loop spans 14 amino acids. The CDR3 loop reads CSVEDALGWHEQFF. For the CDR3, the DNA is TGCAGCGTTGAAGATGCTCTGGGCTGGCATGAGCAGTTCTTC.

The sample holds many counts of this clonotype. The genes are TRBV4-3 and TRBJ2-1, with D unresolved. Germline values: CDR1 LGHNA, CDR2 YSLEER. Trimming took off 0 bases at V and 2 bases at J, with 11 bases between the two ends. This CDR3 has 16 amino acids. The CDR3 reads CASSQDRPAPYNEQFF. For the CDR3, the DNA is TGCGCCAGCAGCCAAGATAGGCCCGCCCCCTACAATGAGCAGTTCTTC.

This chain uses TRBV2 with TRBJ2-1; TRBD2 matches 9 bases. The CDR3 totals 15 residues. The J segment lost 4 bases and the V segment lost 4 bases, leaving 5 bases of the junction unmatched. Per germline, CDR1 SNHLY and CDR2 FYNNEI. The CDR3 nucleotides read TGTGCCAGCAGTGGGTTGACTAGCGGTTACAATGAGCAGTTCTTC. Protein sequence: CASSGLTSGYNEQFF. Together with reference TRBV2 and TRBJ2-1, the CDR3 gives the full variable domain: EPEVTQTPSHQVTQMGQEVILRCVPISNHLYFYWYRQILGQKVEFLVSFYNNEISEKSEIFDDQFSVERPDGSNFTLKIRSTKLEDSAMYFCASSGLTSGYNEQFFGPGTRLTVL.

The chain links TRBV27 to TRBJ2-7, with D hard to call. Trimming pared 7 bases from V and 6 bases from J, leaving 13 bases between. The CDR3 totals 12 residues. The V gene's germline CDR1 is MNHEY and CDR2 SMNVEV (reference sequence). The CDR3 region is CASNSGRREQYF. The CDR3 DNA reads TGTGCCAGCAATTCCGGGCGCCGCGAGCAGTACTTC.

The genes are TRBV20-1 and TRBJ2-1; D is unclear. Germline loops: CDR1 DFQATT, CDR2 SNEGSKA (reference sequence). This CDR3 has 15 residues. V lost 0 bases, J lost 2 bases, and 11 bases lay in between. DNA for the CDR3: TGCAGTGCTAGAGATCTGCACGAAACCTACAATGAGCAGTTCTTC. This gives the protein CSARDLHETYNEQFF.

This clonotype was detected only a few times. CDR3 sequence: CATSRDGNYNEQFF. In nucleotides, the CDR3 is TGTGCCACCAGCAGAGATGGGAACTACAATGAGCAGTTCTTC. The chain joins TRBV15 to TRBJ2-1; no clear D. Germline V lookup: CDR1 LNHNV, CDR2 YYDKDF (reference sequence). V was trimmed by 0 bases and J by 3 bases, leaving 6 bases between them. The CDR3 is 14 amino acids.